This TCR beta chain was sequenced for a study of T-cell memory formation after mild COVID-19 (dated by TCRdb to the early 2020s). Background for the entire study: TCR sequence clusters from the two donors were largely donor specific. In two donors, T-cell clones that expanded and contracted after mild COVID-19 were followed by sequencing TCRalpha and TCRbeta repertoires longitudinally. The cohort was made up of two young adult volunteers, one female and one male, who were previously healthy. Summary of the overall study and its limitations: The study covered only a couple of mild cases, and larger cohorts including severe cases with pre-infection samples were considered necessary. Some responding clones were detected in pre-infection memory, which suggested that pre-existing cross-reactive memory T cells had joined the SARS-CoV-2 response. Clones that contracted from day 15 to 85 showed balanced CD4/CD8 phenotypes, whereas a second wave of clones that expanded from day 15 to 37 leaned towards CD4+. Contracting CD4+ clones were located mainly in the CM and EM memory subsets, whereas CD8+ clones were found to be enriched in EMRA. Whether the second-wave clones peaking on day 37 were SARS-CoV-2 specific was not confirmed.

The data were produced on an Illumina NovaSeq 6000. cDNA libraries for TCRalpha and TCRbeta were prepared by 5'RACE using constant-segment primers, with sample barcodes and unique molecular identifiers added. RNA was extracted from every sample with Trizol reagent. The libraries were amplified in two PCR steps, and the second step added a second sample barcode and Illumina TruSeq adapters. Sequencing of libraries was performed on an Illumina NovaSeq with 2 x 150 bp paired-end reads. Concerning the study's data processing: Demultiplexing of reads and collapsing into UMI-guided consensus sequences were performed with migec v1.2.7. Using mixcr v2.1.11, UMI consensuses were aligned to TRA and TRB V and J templates and then assembled into clonotypes. A clonotype was counted as expanded or contracted only when both edgeR and NoisET called the clonotype significant, with the noise models trained on biological replicates. For edgeR calls, a false discovery rate-adjusted p below 0.01 and a log2 fold-change threshold of 1 were applied. As an exploratory analysis of dynamics, max-normalized trajectories of the 1000 most abundant clonotypes were examined with PCA combined with hierarchical clustering. Separately sequenced CD4+ and CD8+ repertoires were used to assign a CD4 or CD8 phenotype to each responding clone. TCRdb reprocessing: public reads trimmed at Q25 with fastp, clones called with MiXCR, in-frame beta chains kept. One record per CDR3 amino acid sequence lists the most common genes and DNA. The V and J calls were not made by the authors but by TCRdb's processing. This sample holds 300,000 to 350,000 distinct CDR3 sequences; roughly 13% were observed only once. 20% to 25% of the sample rests with the top ten.

Cut back by 6 bases and 1 base, the V and J ends lie 15 bases apart. Reading from cysteine to phenylalanine, the CDR3 counts 15 amino acids. Just the 45-base CDR3 DNA is kept, in frame starting at base 1. CDR1 and CDR2 are read off the germline V gene as MNHEY and SVGEGT. Details on this clonotype: Its antigen remains undetermined. The input lacks base qualities; no much larger clone sits a single base away.

PBMCs were isolated by Ficoll-Paque density gradient centrifugation. The chain uses TRBV6-2 or TRBV6-3 and TRBJ1-1; the D gene is perhaps TRBD1, on 5 matching bases. Material for sequencing was PBMCs or a T cell subset sorted from them (not recorded which). The TCR comes from a man between 18 and 29 years old who had mild COVID-19 (a few samples of this study predate the infection). The sample titles of this study are shuffled in the database, so cell type and time point are left out; the donor was told from shared clones. The DNA sequence is given as TGTGCCAGCAGCCCGAGGGATACAGGGAACACTGAAGCTTTCTTT. This translates into CASSPRDTGNTEAFF.